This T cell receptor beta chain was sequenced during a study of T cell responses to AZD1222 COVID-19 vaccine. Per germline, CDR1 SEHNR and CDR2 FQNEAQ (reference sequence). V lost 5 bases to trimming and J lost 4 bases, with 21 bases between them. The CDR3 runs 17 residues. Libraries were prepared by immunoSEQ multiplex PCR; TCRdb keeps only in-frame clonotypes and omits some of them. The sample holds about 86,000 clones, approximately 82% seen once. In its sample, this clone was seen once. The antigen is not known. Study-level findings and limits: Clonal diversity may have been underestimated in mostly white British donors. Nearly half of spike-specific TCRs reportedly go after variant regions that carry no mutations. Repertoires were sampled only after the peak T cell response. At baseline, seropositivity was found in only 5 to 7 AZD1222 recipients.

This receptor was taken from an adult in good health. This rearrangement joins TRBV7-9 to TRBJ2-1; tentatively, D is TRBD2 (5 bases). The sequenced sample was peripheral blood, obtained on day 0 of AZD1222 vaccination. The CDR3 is CASSPQLGSGFYNEQFF. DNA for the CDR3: TGTGCCAGCAGCCCACAACTAGGTTCGGGGTTTTACAATGAGCAGTTCTTC.